This T cell receptor beta chain stems from a study of early T cells in non-severe SARS-CoV-2 infection (dated by TCRdb to the early 2020s). Broadly, across the study: Because TCR sequencing was done on bulk RNA from unsorted whole blood, the alpha and beta chains could not be paired. What the research found in general, with its limitations: VDJdb matching was skewed toward anti-spike CD8 responses, so virus-specific expansions were likely underestimated and private and CD4 specificities were missed.

The CDR3 has 15 amino acids, counting the end cysteine and phenylalanine. CDR3 DNA is the only sequence kept; it has 45 bases, read in frame from the first base. Sequences SGHRS (CDR1) and YFSETQ (CDR2) are obtained from the germline V gene. This clonotype showed up many times. Its target antigen remains unknown. Its ends do not fully match the called genes, so a read error is possible. The study was a case-control design nested within a healthcare worker cohort in London, UK, with weekly nasopharyngeal swab PCR tests and blood sampling. Between 23 and 31 March 2020, the week of the UK lockdown, healthcare workers were enrolled and then followed up weekly for as long as 16 weeks. Receptor libraries were prepared by 5' RACE. These reads were obtained on a NextSeq 500. The TCR library protocol attached unique molecular identifiers to individual cDNA molecules to correct for sequencing error and PCR bias. Both TCR alpha and beta chains were sequenced, and tight co-correlation was observed between alpha and beta sequence abundances in each sample. Processing in the source paper ran as follows. Decombinator V4 was used to perform V gene, J gene and CDR3 annotation of TCR sequences. TCRs were defined as expanded if a significant change between any two time points was detected under a Poisson model with p below 0.0001. TCR abundances were normalised to the total number of TCRs sequenced per sample and were expressed as counts per million. MAIT TCRs were defined by TRAV1-2 paired with TRAJ12, TRAJ20 or TRAJ33, and iNKT TCRs by TRAV10 paired with TRAJ18. A search of VDJdb, accessed on 1 November 2021, was run for TCRs annotated to CMV, EBV and SARS-CoV-2, with TCRs annotated for multiple antigens excluded. Using fastp trimming at Q25 and MiXCR clonotype assembly, TCRdb reanalyzed the public sequencing data and kept in-frame beta chains. Each record represents a unique CDR3 protein, reported with the most common genes and DNA among its rows. The V and J calls follow TCRdb's processing rather than the paper's. Recorded for this sample are more than 85,000 distinct CDR3 sequences; roughly 12% of them occurred a single time. The ten top clones hold 3% to 4.5% of the sample.

This clonotype was sampled from an adult who was a healthcare worker with PCR-confirmed SARS-CoV-2 infection or an uninfected control (not recorded which). Source: whole blood, taken at baseline. This receptor chain uses TRBV5-1 and TRBJ2-7, and 14 junctional nucleotides match TRBD2. CDR3 region: CASSFLGLAGESLSF. The nucleotide sequence reads as follows: TGCGCCAGCAGCTTCCTGGGACTAGCGGGAGAATCCCTCTCGTTC.